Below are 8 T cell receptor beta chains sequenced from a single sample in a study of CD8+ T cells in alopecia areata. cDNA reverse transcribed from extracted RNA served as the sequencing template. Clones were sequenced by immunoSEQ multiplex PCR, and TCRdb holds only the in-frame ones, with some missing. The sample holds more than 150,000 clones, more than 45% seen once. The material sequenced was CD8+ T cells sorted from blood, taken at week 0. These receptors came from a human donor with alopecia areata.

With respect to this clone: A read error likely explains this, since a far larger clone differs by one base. CDR3 protein: CASSLKPLGTSRNEQFF. CDR3 coding DNA: TGCGCCAGCAGCCTAAAACCATTGGGGACTAGCCGCAATGAGCAGTTCTTC. This sequence joins TRBV4-3 and TRBJ2-1, with TRBD2 matching over 9 bases. V was pared by 4 bases and J by 6 bases, with 13 bases of the junction left unmatched. Germline V gene lookup returns CDR1 LGHNA and CDR2 YSLEER. This CDR3 is built from 17 residues.

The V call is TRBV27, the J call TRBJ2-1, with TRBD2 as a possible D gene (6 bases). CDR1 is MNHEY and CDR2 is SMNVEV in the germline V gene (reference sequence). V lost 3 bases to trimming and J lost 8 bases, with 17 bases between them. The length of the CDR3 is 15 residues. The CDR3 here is CASSLGRGRDDEQFF. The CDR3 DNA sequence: TGTGCCAGCAGTTTGGGGCGGGGAAGGGACGATGAGCAGTTCTTC.

The CDR3 protein is CASSLGSVGQPQHF. CDR3 in DNA: TGTGCCAGCAGCCTAGGCTCGGTGGGACAGCCCCAGCATTTT. V usage is TRBV11-2 and J usage is TRBJ1-5; D is unresolved. V dropped 5 bases and J dropped 7 bases, with 15 bases sitting between them. Germline assignment: CDR1 SGHAT and CDR2 FQNNGV. This CDR3 contains 14 residues.

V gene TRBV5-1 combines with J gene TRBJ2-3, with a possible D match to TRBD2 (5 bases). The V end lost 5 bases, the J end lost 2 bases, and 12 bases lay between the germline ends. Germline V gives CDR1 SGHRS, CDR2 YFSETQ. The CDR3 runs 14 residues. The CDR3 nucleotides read TGCGCCAGCAGGGTTACGGGAACCACAGATACGCAGTATTTT. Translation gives CASRVTGTTDTQYF.

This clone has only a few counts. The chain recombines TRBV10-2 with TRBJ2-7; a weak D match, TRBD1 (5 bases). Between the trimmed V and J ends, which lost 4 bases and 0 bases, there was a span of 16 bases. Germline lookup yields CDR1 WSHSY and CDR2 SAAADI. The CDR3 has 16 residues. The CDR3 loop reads CASSGLTATASYEQYF. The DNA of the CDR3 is TGCGCCAGCAGTGGGCTCACTGCGACAGCCTCCTACGAGCAGTACTTC.

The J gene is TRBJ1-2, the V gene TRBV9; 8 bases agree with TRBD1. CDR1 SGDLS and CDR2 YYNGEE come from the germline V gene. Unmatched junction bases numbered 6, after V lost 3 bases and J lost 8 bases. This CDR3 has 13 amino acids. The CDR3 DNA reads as TGTGCCAGCAGCGCGGGACAGGAGTACGGCTACACCTTC. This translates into CASSAGQEYGYTF.

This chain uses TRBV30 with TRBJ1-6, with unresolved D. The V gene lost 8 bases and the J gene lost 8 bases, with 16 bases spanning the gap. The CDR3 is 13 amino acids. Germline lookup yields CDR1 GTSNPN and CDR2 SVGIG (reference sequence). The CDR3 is CAGAEGSHSPLHF. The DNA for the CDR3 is TGTGCCGGAGCAGAGGGATCGCATTCACCCCTCCACTTT. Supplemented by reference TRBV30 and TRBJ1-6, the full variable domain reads SQTIHQWPATLVQPVGSPLSLECTVEGTSNPNLYWYRQAAGRGLQLLFYSVGIGQISSEVPQNLSASRPQDRQFILSSKKLLLSDSGFYLCAGAEGSHSPLHFGNGTRLTVT.

The CDR3 coding sequence is TGTGCCAGCAGTGAAGGGACTAACGTCTCGTACGAGCAGTACTTC. This sequence encodes CASSEGTNVSYEQYF. The chain joins TRBV6-1 to TRBJ2-7; D may be TRBD2 (6 bases). Germline V gene sequence: CDR1 MNHNS, CDR2 SASEGT. Trimming took 1 base from V and 4 from J, leaving 14 bases between them. The CDR3 consists of 15 residues.